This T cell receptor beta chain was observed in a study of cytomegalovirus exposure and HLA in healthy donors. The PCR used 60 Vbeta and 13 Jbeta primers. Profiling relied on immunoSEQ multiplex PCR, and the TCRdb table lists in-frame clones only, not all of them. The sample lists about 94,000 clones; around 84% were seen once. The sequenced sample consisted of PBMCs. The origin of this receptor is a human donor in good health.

The chain's CDR3 is CASSPGTGLPEQYF. CDR3 coding DNA: TGTGCCAGCTCACCCGGGACAGGGCTCCCCGAGCAGTACTTC. The rearrangement uses TRBV18 and TRBJ2-7; 9 bases align to TRBD1. Germline CDR1 reads KGHSH; CDR2 reads LQKENI. The CDR3 loop spans 14 amino acids. Trimming at V came to 3 bases and at J to 6 bases, leaving 6 bases not matched to a gene.